This T cell receptor beta chain was retrieved from a study of blood T cell repertoires in COVID-19 (dated by TCRdb to 2019 to 2021). Regarding the complete study: Samples from collaborators originated in the United States, Italy and Spain and spanned both the acute and convalescent phases of COVID-19. The material from the prospective study consisted of cDNA or gDNA derived from T cells, B-cell-depleted T cells, or PBMCs. Subjects who had been exposed to COVID-19, were actively infected with it, or had recovered from it provided the deeply sampled blood TCRbeta repertoires that made up the dataset. The repertoires were released in a freely available public database intended as a resource for research on the immune response to SARS-CoV-2. Samples came from the ongoing ImmuneRACE study (first 160 participants) plus 1,254 subjects from 6 global collaborators. A de-identified subject ID, COVID-19 status, age in years and sex were almost always included in the sample metadata. Where HLA class I and class II types were available, the types were taken from metadata supplied by the sample provider, not from assay-based typing. The investigation overall reported the following: Clinical and demographic metadata were provided uncurated, with the amount varying by source and participant.

V is shortened by 5 bases, J by 4 bases, and the region joining them spans 6 bases. The CDR3 starts with the cysteine, ends with the phenylalanine, and has 11 residues. Only the CDR3 region is kept as DNA, spanning 33 bases read in frame from base 1. Samples from volunteer blood donors who had recovered from COVID-19 were contributed by a second Seattle source. Whole blood was collected in K2EDTA tubes by collaborating institutions according to the institutions' own protocols. For TCRbeta analysis, collaborators shipped samples as frozen whole blood, isolated PBMCs, or DNA extracted from either of those sample types. TCRbeta CDR3 regions were amplified from genomic DNA by means of the immunoSEQ Assay, a bias-controlled multiplex PCR. The study's own analysis went as follows. Nucleated cell counts per sample were estimated from amplification of reference gene primers within the assay. Sequence reads were collapsed and filtered to measure the absolute abundance of every unique TCRbeta CDR3 rearrangement. Productive Simpson clonality was computed per sample as the square root of Simpson's diversity index over productive rearrangements. TCRdb limited this immuneACCESS table to in-frame rearrangements with V and J called. A share of clones is missing; checked studies link under half to unresolved V genes, and the rest is unexplained. V and J calls and clone size are given by that table; D and trimming were obtained from the DNA. The sample yields about 280,000 clones; approximately 83% were counted once. The leading ten clones occupy approximately 2.2% of the sample.

Concerning this clone: This clone's antigen is unknown. Nothing much larger sits one base from this clone, and base qualities are not available.

The TCR originated in a woman younger than 45 who had recovered from COVID-19. The rearranged segments are TRBV12-3 or TRBV12-4 and TRBJ2-7; the D segment cannot be called with confidence. Sequenced: peripheral blood. This receptor has the CDR3 CASSVSYEQYF. The DNA sequence is given as TGTGCCAGCAGTGTCTCTTACGAGCAGTACTTC.